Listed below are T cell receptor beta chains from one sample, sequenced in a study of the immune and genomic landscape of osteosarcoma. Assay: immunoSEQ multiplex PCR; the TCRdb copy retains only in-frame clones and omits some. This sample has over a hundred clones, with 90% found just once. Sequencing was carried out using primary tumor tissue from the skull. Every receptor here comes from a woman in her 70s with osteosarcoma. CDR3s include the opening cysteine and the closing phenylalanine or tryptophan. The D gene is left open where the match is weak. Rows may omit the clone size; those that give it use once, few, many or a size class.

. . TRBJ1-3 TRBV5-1 TGCGCCAGCAGCTTGAGTACAGTAACGGGCTACTCTGGAAACACCATATATTTT CASSLSTVTGYSGNTIYF
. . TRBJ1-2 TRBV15 TGTGCCACCAGCAGAGGAATGGGGTTTGACTATGGCTACACCTTC CATSRGMGFDYGYTF
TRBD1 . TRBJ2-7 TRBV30 TGTGCCTGGAGCCCCGGAACAGGGGGCTCCTACGAGCAGTACTTC CAWSPGTGGSYEQYF
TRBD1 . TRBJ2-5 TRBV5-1 TGCGCCAGCAGCTGGAGACAGGGCGAACGGACCCAGTACTTC CASSWRQGERTQYF
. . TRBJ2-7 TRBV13 TGTGCCAGCAGCCCGGACAGATTCTACGAGCAGTACTTC CASSPDRFYEQYF
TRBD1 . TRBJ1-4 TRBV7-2 TGTGCCAGCAGCGACCGGACAGGGTCTAATGAAAAACTGTTTTTT CASSDRTGSNEKLFF
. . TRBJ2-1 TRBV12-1 TGTGCCAGCAGCTTTCTAGCGGGAGGGCCCTACAATGAGCAGTTCTTC CASSFLAGGPYNEQFF
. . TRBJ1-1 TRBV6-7 . CASSYFGPENTEAFF
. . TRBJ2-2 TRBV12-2 TGTGCAAGTCGCTTCCCCGGGGGGGAGGACCCCGGGGAGCTGTTTTTT CASRFPGGEDPGELFF
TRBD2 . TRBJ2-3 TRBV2 TGTGCCAGCAATGGACTAGCGGGGCCCACAGATACGCAGTATTTT CASNGLAGPTDTQYF
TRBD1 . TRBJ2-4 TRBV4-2 TGTGCCAGCAGCCAAGCTTCGGTTAGGGGGCGCCCCGGAAACATTCAGTACTTC CASSQASVRGRPGNIQYF
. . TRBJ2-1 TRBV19 TGTGCCAGTAGTACCGGGACATCCACCTACAATGAGCAGTTCTTC CASSTGTSTYNEQFF
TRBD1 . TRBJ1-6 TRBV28 TGTGCCAGCAAGAACAGGGGAGACTATAATTCACCCCTCCACTTT CASKNRGDYNSPLHF
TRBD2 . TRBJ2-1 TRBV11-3 TGTGCCAGCAGCTTAGGCGAGGGACCAAGACTAGCGGGGTACAATGAGCAGTTCTTC CASSLGEGPRLAGYNEQFF
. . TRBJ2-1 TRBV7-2 TGTGCCAGCAGCACCAACAGGGAAGCGTATGAGCAGTTCTTC CASSTNREAYEQFF
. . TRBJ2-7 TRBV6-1 TGTGCCAGCAGTGAAATTGTTGATAGCCCCTACGAGCAGTACTTC CASSEIVDSPYEQYF
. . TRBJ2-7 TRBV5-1 TGCGCCAGCAGCTCAGGGACGGCGGATTCCTACGAGCAGTACTTC CASSSGTADSYEQYF
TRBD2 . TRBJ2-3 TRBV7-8 TGTGCCAGCAGCTTAGTAGGCGGGGGGTTCCTTAGCACAGATACGCAGTATTTT CASSLVGGGFLSTDTQYF
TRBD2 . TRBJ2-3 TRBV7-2 TGTGCCAGCAGCTTCAGGCGGGCTAGCGGTTTAACAGATACGCAGTATTTT CASSFRRASGLTDTQYF
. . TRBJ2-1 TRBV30 TGTGCCTGGTGGCCCCTTGGGGACAATGAGCAGTTCTTC CAWWPLGDNEQFF
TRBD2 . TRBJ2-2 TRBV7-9 TGTGCCAGCCCCGAAGGGAGTAGCGGGGGACCCACCGTTGGGGAGCTGTTTTTT CASPEGSSGGPTVGELFF
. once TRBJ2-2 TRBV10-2 TGCGCCAGCAGGTCGGCTGGTGGGGAGCTGTTTTTT CASRSAGGELFF
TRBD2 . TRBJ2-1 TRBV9 TGTGCCAGCAGCGTCTTTTCCGGCGGGGGGGCGCATGAGCAGTTCTTC CASSVFSGGGAHEQFF
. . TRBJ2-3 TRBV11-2 TGTGCCAGCAGCTTGGCTAGGGAGGCGCAGTATTTT CASSLAREAQYF
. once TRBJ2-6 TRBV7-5 TGTGCCAGAAGTCCTCTATGTAGACAAAGTCGGGCCAACGTCCTGACTTTC CARSPLCRQSRANVLTF
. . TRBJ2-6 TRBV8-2 TGTGGCACAGTATTGATAACACAAAGTCGGGCCAACGTCCTGACTTTC CGTVLITQSRANVLTF
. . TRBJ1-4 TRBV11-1 TGTGCCAGCAGTGAATTGTGGAGTCTCCTAGTCGACAATGAAAAACTGTTTTTT CASSELWSLLVDNEKLFF
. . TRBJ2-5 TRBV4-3 TGCGCCAGCAGCCAAGATCACAACCAAGAGACCCAGTACTTC CASSQDHNQETQYF
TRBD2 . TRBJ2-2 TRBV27 TGTGCCAGCAGTCCCAATAGCGGGTTTACCGGGGAGCTGTTTTTT CASSPNSGFTGELFF
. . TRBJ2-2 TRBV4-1 TGCGCCAGCAGCCAAGTGGTCAATCGGGGGACCGGGGAGCTGTTTTTT CASSQVVNRGTGELFF
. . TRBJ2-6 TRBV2 TGTGCCAGCTCTAACCAGGGACGGATCTCTGGGGCCAACGTCCTGACTTTC CASSNQGRISGANVLTF
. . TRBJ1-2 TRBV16 TGTGCCAGCAGCCTGCAATCCGGGACGGACTATGGCTACACCTTC CASSLQSGTDYGYTF
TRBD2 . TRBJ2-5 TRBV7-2 TGTGCCAGCAGCTTAATATCTAGCGGGGCCCAAGAGACCCAGTACTTC CASSLISSGAQETQYF
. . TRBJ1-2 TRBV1 TGCACCAGCAGACTTGGATGTTTGTGCGAAACCTATGGCTACACCTTC CTSRLGCLCETYGYTF
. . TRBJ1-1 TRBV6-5 TGTGCCAGCAGTTACCAGGGAGTGACTGAAGCTTTCTTT CASSYQGVTEAFF
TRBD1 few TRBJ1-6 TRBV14 TGTGCCAGCAGCCAAGGGGGGACAGGGGATTCACCCCTCCACTTT CASSQGGTGDSPLHF
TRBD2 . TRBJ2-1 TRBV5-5 TGTGCCAGCAGCTTGGCTACTAGCGGATACAATGAGCAGTTCTTC CASSLATSGYNEQFF
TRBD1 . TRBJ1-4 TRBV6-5 TGTGCCAGCAGACAACAGGGGTCGGGGGAAAAACTGTTTTTT CASRQQGSGEKLFF
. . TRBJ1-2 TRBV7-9 TGTGCCAGCAGCGGCCCGGGGCAGGGTGGAATCTATGGCTACACCTTC CASSGPGQGGIYGYTF
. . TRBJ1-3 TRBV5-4 TGTGCCAGCAGCTTGCTTAGTTCGGGGCTCTCTGGAAACACCATATATTTT CASSLLSSGLSGNTIYF
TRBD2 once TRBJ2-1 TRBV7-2 TGTGCCAGCAGCTTAGGCCCTAGCGGGGGGAATGAGCAGTTCTTC CASSLGPSGGNEQFF
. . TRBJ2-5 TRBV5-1 TGCGCCAGCAGCTCCCTTCCCCCCAGTAGCGGCCAAGAGACCCAGTACTTC CASSSLPPSSGQETQYF
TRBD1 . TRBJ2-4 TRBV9 TGTGCCAGCAGTCCAGGGGGCCTAGCCTCGGGTCAGTACTTC CASSPGGLASGQYF
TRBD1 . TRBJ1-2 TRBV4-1 TGCGCCAGCAGCCAAGTCCCCTCGGCGGCAGGGGGCAAAGGCTACACCTTC CASSQVPSAAGGKGYTF
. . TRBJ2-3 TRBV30 TGTGCCTGGGGTTTGGATACGCAGTATTTT CAWGLDTQYF
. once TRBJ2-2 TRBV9 TGTGCCAGCAGCCCTTCAGGTAGCTACACCGGGGAGCTGTTTTTT CASSPSGSYTGELFF
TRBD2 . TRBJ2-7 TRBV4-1 TGCGCCAGCAGCCAAGATTGGCTAGCGGGGCCCTACGAGCAGTACTTC CASSQDWLAGPYEQYF
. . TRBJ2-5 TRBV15 TGTGCCACCAGCAGGCCCACGGGGGGCAGGCTCCAAGAGACCCAGTACTTC CATSRPTGGRLQETQYF
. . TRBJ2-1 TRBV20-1 TGCAGTGCTATGGGCAATGAGCAGTTCTTC CSAMGNEQFF
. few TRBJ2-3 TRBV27 TGTGCCAGCAGTCGCCGGACAGAAACAGATACGCAGTATTTT CASSRRTETDTQYF